Presented here are 32 T cell receptor beta chains from one specimen sequenced in a study of T-cell reconstitution after alpha-beta-depleted transplantation in children. TCRbeta library preparation incorporated unique molecular identifiers. TCRdb re-derived calls from the PCR reads in MiXCR, one entry per CDR3 protein. This table holds about 640,000 distinct CDR3 sequences, about 15% found once. Specimen: PBMCs from the stem cell graft donor, collected from the stem cell graft. Source of these receptors: a human donor who donated a stem cell graft to a child with acute myeloid leukemia.

The CDR3 coding sequence is TGCAGTGCTAGTGGAGGGGGAGGGGGGCATTGGGGATCCTACAATGAGCAGTTCTTC. It translates to CSASGGGGGHWGSYNEQFF. This chain links TRBV20-1 with TRBJ2-1, with D possibly TRBD2 on 7 matching bases. Germline values: CDR1 DFQATT, CDR2 SNEGSKA (reference sequence). There are 19 residues in the CDR3. Between the trimmed V and J ends, which lost 3 bases and 1 base, there was a span of 25 bases.

This clonotype was observed many times. This chain uses TRBV20-1 with TRBJ2-5; D might be TRBD1 (6 bases). Trimming left V 6 bases short and J 2 bases short, with 19 bases between. Germline assignment: CDR1 DFQATT and CDR2 SNEGSKA (reference sequence). The CDR3 consists of 15 residues. Written as DNA, the CDR3 is TGCAGTGCCTCGGGTTACAGGGCGCGACAAGAGACCCAGTACTTC. Its translation: CSASGYRARQETQYF.

This clonotype showed up many times. The chain combines TRBV20-1 with TRBJ1-4, with unresolved D. The CDR3 runs 12 residues. V was shortened by 1 base and J by 7 bases, with 7 bases between the two germline ends. Germline values: CDR1 DFQATT, CDR2 SNEGSKA (reference sequence). The chain's CDR3 is CSARGAGEKLFF. The CDR3 region has the DNA TGCAGTGCTAGAGGCGCAGGTGAAAAACTGTTTTTT.

This clonotype was counted ten times or more. The chain joins TRBV20-1 to TRBJ2-3; D unclear. From germline, CDR1 is DFQATT and CDR2 SNEGSKA (reference sequence). The CDR3 totals 14 residues. Trimming took 0 bases from V and 0 from J, leaving 7 bases between them. The DNA of the CDR3 is TGCAGTGCTAGAGATCGGAGCAGCACAGATACGCAGTATTTT. Translated, it gives CSARDRSSTDTQYF.

This clonotype has at least ten counts. The J gene is TRBJ2-7, the V gene TRBV20-1; D is perhaps TRBD1 or TRBD2 (5 bases each). There are 14 residues in the CDR3. V was shortened by 0 bases and J by 7 bases, with 16 bases between the two germline ends. CDR1 is DFQATT and CDR2 is SNEGSKA in the germline V gene (reference sequence). CDR3 amino acids: CSARDGKGTGEQYV. For the CDR3, the DNA is TGCAGTGCTAGAGATGGAAAGGGGACGGGTGAGCAGTACGTC.

This clonotype was seen repeatedly, ten times or more. The chain recombines TRBV20-1 with TRBJ1-3; D gene unclear. Germline V gene lookup returns CDR1 DFQATT and CDR2 SNEGSKA (reference sequence). CDR3 length: 12 residues. Trimming left V 6 bases short and J 2 bases short, with 8 bases between. CDR3 DNA sequence: TGCAGTGCCAGTAATACTGGAAACACCATATATTTT. It translates to CSASNTGNTIYF.

This chain joins TRBV11-2 and TRBJ1-6; TRBD1 matches 9 bases. The CDR3 extends over 16 amino acids. After removal of 1 base from V and 9 bases from J, the junction contained 7 bases not matched to a gene. Per the germline V gene, CDR1 is SGHAT and CDR2 is FQNNGV. CDR3 region: CASSLAGQGKGSPLHF. CDR3 nucleotides: TGTGCCAGCAGCTTAGCAGGACAGGGGAAGGGTTCACCCCTCCACTTT. The complete variable domain, with remaining parts taken from reference TRBV11-2 and TRBJ1-6, reads EAGVAQSPRYKIIEKRQSVAFWCNPISGHATLYWYQQILGQGPKLLIQFQNNGVVDDSQLPKDRFSAERLKGVDSTLKIQPAKLEDSAVYLCASSLAGQGKGSPLHFGNGTRLTVT.

This clonotype showed up many times. The rearrangement joins TRBV20-1 to TRBJ2-2; no definite D call. Germline CDR1 DFQATT, CDR2 SNEGSKA (reference sequence). V lost 0 bases and J 4 bases, leaving 6 bases between the germline ends. The CDR3 extends over 13 amino acids. The CDR3 reads CSARDSVTGELFF. CDR3 in DNA: TGCAGTGCTAGAGATTCGGTCACCGGGGAGCTGTTTTTT.

This clonotype was seen at least ten times. The chain carries TRBV6-5 and TRBJ1-5; D unresolved. Deletions cut 5 bases from V and 0 bases from J, with 5 bases between. The CDR3 sequence is 13 residues long. Germline CDR1 reads MNHEY; CDR2 reads SVGAGI. CDR3 sequence reads: CASSRYSNQPQHF. The CDR3 DNA reads as TGTGCCAGCAGTCGATATAGCAATCAGCCCCAGCATTTT.

The chain joins TRBV7-2 to TRBJ1-2, with D tentatively TRBD1 (5 bases). Between the trimmed V and J ends, which lost 5 bases and 4 bases, there was a span of 14 bases. CDR1 and CDR2 (germline): SGHTA, FQGNSA. The CDR3 totals 14 residues. DNA for the CDR3: TGTGCCAGCAGCCCCCCGGGCAGGGCCTATGGCTACACCTTC. Translating gives CASSPPGRAYGYTF. Complete variable domain (other parts from reference TRBV7-2 and TRBJ1-2): GAGVSQSPSNKVTEKGKDVELRCDPISGHTALYWYRQSLGQGLEFLIYFQGNSAPDKSGLPSDRFSAERTGGSVSTLTIQRTQQEDSAVYLCASSPPGRAYGYTFGSGTRLTVV.

This clonotype was recorded at least ten times. This rearrangement joins TRBV20-1 to TRBJ2-2; D remains ambiguous. CDR3 size: 11 residues. Per germline, CDR1 DFQATT and CDR2 SNEGSKA (reference sequence). V dropped 6 bases and J dropped 7 bases, with 9 bases sitting between them. CDR3: CSARRVGELFF. The CDR3 nucleotides read TGCAGTGCGAGACGCGTCGGGGAGCTGTTTTTT.

This clonotype was counted ten times or more. The chain has TRBV30 and TRBJ2-7; D is perhaps TRBD1 (6 bases). The CDR3 covers 12 residues. V was pared by 1 base and J by 3 bases, with 7 bases between. From germline, CDR1 is GTSNPN and CDR2 SVGIG (reference sequence). In DNA form, the CDR3 reads TGTGCCTGGAGTGAACAGGGCTACGAGCAGTACTTC. Translated, it gives CAWSEQGYEQYF. The full variable domain, rest sourced from reference TRBV30 and TRBJ2-7, is SQTIHQWPATLVQPVGSPLSLECTVEGTSNPNLYWYRQAAGRGLQLLFYSVGIGQISSEVPQNLSASRPQDRQFILSSKKLLLSDSGFYLCAWSEQGYEQYFGPGTRLTVT.

This clonotype was detected ten times or more. This chain links TRBV15 with TRBJ1-2; D is perhaps TRBD1 (5 bases). The germline V and J ends were trimmed by 3 bases and 1 base, with 6 bases remaining between them. The CDR3 spans 13 residues. Germline CDR1 and CDR2: LNHNV and YYDKDF (reference sequence). In nucleotides, the CDR3 is TGTGCCACCAGCAGGGACAATAACTATGGCTACACCTTC. Its protein product is CATSRDNNYGYTF.

This chain uses TRBV29-1 with TRBJ2-1, with D unclear. Deletions cut 3 bases from V and 1 base from J, with 13 bases between. The CDR3 loop spans 15 amino acids. Germline V gene lookup returns CDR1 SQVTM and CDR2 ANQGSEA. CDR3 nucleotides: TGCAGCGTTGACGGCCGAACAGATTCCTACAATGAGCAGTTCTTC. It specifies CSVDGRTDSYNEQFF.

This clonotype was detected many times. V usage is TRBV20-1 and J usage is TRBJ1-5; the D is unclear. Germline CDR1 DFQATT, CDR2 SNEGSKA (reference sequence). This CDR3 region has 13 residues. Trimming took 2 bases from V and 3 from J, leaving 8 bases between them. Here the CDR3 DNA reads TGCAGTGCTAGATACCGGCCCAATCAGCCCCAGCATTTT. Protein: CSARYRPNQPQHF.

V is TRBV7-2 and J is TRBJ1-1, with 9 bases aligning to TRBD1. CDR3 length equals 15 residues. The junction had 13 bases not matched to a gene; V was cut back by 9 bases and J by 5 bases. Per the germline V gene, CDR1 is SGHTA and CDR2 is FQGNSA. CDR3 loop: CARSPSGTGRTEAFF. CDR3 nucleotide sequence: TGTGCCAGGAGCCCGTCCGGGACAGGGAGGACTGAAGCTTTCTTT.

Comment on this clonotype: A much bigger clone sits one base away, suggesting this may be a read error. V gene TRBV20-1 combines with J gene TRBJ2-3, with D possibly TRBD1 on 6 matching bases. CDR3 length: 13 residues. Trimming took 0 bases from V and 12 from J, leaving 16 bases between them. Germline-derived CDR1 and CDR2 are DFQATT and SNEGSKA (reference sequence). CDR3 nucleotide sequence: TGCAGTGCTAGAGATAGTGGACAGTTATATCAGTATTTT. It is translated as CSARDSGQLYQYF.

This clonotype has more than one count but fewer than ten. J is TRBJ2-3 and V is TRBV7-2, with unresolved D. In germline, CDR1 is SGHTA, CDR2 FQGNSA. The CDR3 contains 12 residues. The germline V and J ends were trimmed by 2 bases and 5 bases, with 5 bases remaining between them. The CDR3 protein is CASSLILDTQYF. DNA of the CDR3: TGTGCCAGCAGCTTAATTCTAGATACGCAGTATTTT.

V is TRBV28 and J is TRBJ2-1; 9 nucleotides agree with TRBD1. V shed 6 bases, J shed 5 bases, and the junction held 14 bases outside the gene matches. The CDR3 consists of 17 residues. The germline CDR1 and CDR2 sequences are MDHEN and SYDVKM. In DNA, the CDR3 is TGTGCCAGCAGGAACCGTACAGGGGGCTTCACTCACAATGAGCAGTTCTTC. This gives the protein CASRNRTGGFTHNEQFF.

The chain links TRBV29-1 to TRBJ2-2, with D hard to call. This CDR3 region has 13 residues. V dropped 4 bases and J dropped 3 bases, with 9 bases sitting between them. Per the germline V gene, CDR1 is SQVTM and CDR2 is ANQGSEA. The DNA of the CDR3 is TGCAGCGTTGGGGCAGGTTACACCGGGGAGCTGTTTTTT. It specifies CSVGAGYTGELFF.

This clonotype was detected ten times or more. V usage is TRBV20-1 and J usage is TRBJ2-2, with D hard to call. V was pared by 0 bases and J by 5 bases, with 10 bases between. Looked up from germline, CDR1 is DFQATT and CDR2 is SNEGSKA (reference sequence). CDR3 size: 14 residues. CDR3: CSAREHPETGELFF. The CDR3 DNA reads TGCAGTGCTAGAGAACATCCAGAGACCGGGGAGCTGTTTTTT.

The gene calls are TRBV18 and TRBJ2-1, with 12 bases lining up with TRBD2. The CDR3 consists of 16 residues. Looked up from germline, CDR1 is KGHSH and CDR2 is LQKENI. With 1 base clipped from V and 5 bases from J, the junction kept 3 bases outside the gene matches. The CDR3 region is CASSPLLAGGNNEQFF. In nucleotides, the CDR3 is TGTGCCAGCTCACCACTACTAGCGGGGGGAAACAATGAGCAGTTCTTC.

This rearrangement joins TRBV5-1 to TRBJ2-3, with 12 bases matching TRBD2. After removal of 0 bases from V and 15 bases from J, the junction contained 11 bases not matched to a gene. The CDR3 is 15 amino acids. CDR1 SGHRS and CDR2 YFSETQ come from the germline V gene. The CDR3 region has the DNA TGCGCCAGCAGCTTGGAGTCGCTAGCGGGGGGGCCCGGATATTTT. Translation: CASSLESLAGGPGYF.

In the case of this clonotype: This clone may be a read error of a much larger clone one base away. CDR3: CAISLGLAVNEQYF. In DNA form, the CDR3 reads TGTGCCATCAGCTTGGGCCTAGCGGTAAACGAGCAGTACTTC. The chain joins TRBV5-6 to TRBJ2-7; 7 nucleotides match TRBD2. Germline CDR1 reads SGHDT; CDR2 reads YYEEEE. The CDR3 has 14 residues.

This clonotype has only a few counts. This chain uses TRBV5-5 with TRBJ2-3, with D uncertain. The CDR3 contains 15 residues. Trimming removed 1 base from V and 1 base from J, with 10 bases in between. Germline V gene lookup returns CDR1 SGHKS and CDR2 YYEKEE (reference sequence). As DNA, the CDR3 is TGTGCCAGCAGCTTGATTGGGTCGGGCACAGATACGCAGTATTTT. Protein sequence: CASSLIGSGTDTQYF.

This chain uses TRBV5-1 with TRBJ1-3; D remains unclear. V lost 1 base and J 4 bases, leaving 9 bases between the germline ends. CDR1 is SGHRS and CDR2 is YFSETQ in the germline V gene. This CDR3 is 14 amino acids long. CDR3 protein: CASSLSGDGNTIYF. DNA of the CDR3: TGCGCCAGCAGCTTGAGTGGAGACGGAAACACCATATATTTT.

In this sample, this clonotype turned up many times. This sequence joins TRBV20-1 and TRBJ2-5; D not resolved. The V end was cut by 3 bases, the J end by 0 bases, with 8 bases between. In germline, CDR1 is DFQATT, CDR2 SNEGSKA (reference sequence). The length of the CDR3 is 13 residues. CDR3 sequence (DNA): TGCAGTGCTAGTAACACAGACCAAGAGACCCAGTACTTC. It is translated as CSASNTDQETQYF.

J is TRBJ2-7 and V is TRBV5-1; 9 nucleotides line up with TRBD1. CDR3 length: 13 residues. Per the germline V gene, CDR1 is SGHRS and CDR2 is YFSETQ. V lost 0 bases to trimming and J lost 6 bases; unmatched junction nucleotides: 1. The CDR3 DNA reads TGCGCCAGCAGCTTGGGGGACAGGGCCGAGCAGTACTTC. The encoded protein is CASSLGDRAEQYF.

The table lists this clonotype with a few counts. The V call is TRBV13, the J call TRBJ2-4; weak D call: TRBD2 (6 bases). The CDR3 is made up of 15 amino acids. Germline values: CDR1 PRHDT, CDR2 FYEKMQ (reference sequence). Trimming took off 0 bases at V and 6 bases at J, with 12 bases between the two ends. The CDR3 region has the DNA TGTGCCAGCAGCTTAGGCGCGGGGAAGGGAAACATTCAGTACTTC. Its translation: CASSLGAGKGNIQYF.

V and J are TRBV20-1 and TRBJ2-2, with D uncertain. The CDR3 is 12 amino acids. The V and J ends lost 1 base and 9 bases respectively, with 9 bases between them. Germline CDR1 is DFQATT and CDR2 is SNEGSKA (reference sequence). CDR3 region: CSARAPTRELFF. The CDR3 DNA sequence: TGCAGTGCTAGAGCGCCAACCCGGGAGCTGTTTTTT.

The V gene is TRBV28, the J gene TRBJ1-6; no clear D gene. In germline, CDR1 is MDHEN, CDR2 SYDVKM. The CDR3 length is 12 residues. Deletions cut 10 bases from V and 9 bases from J, with 13 bases between. This CDR3 is CATVKPGSPLHF. DNA of the CDR3: TGTGCCACTGTAAAGCCTGGTTCACCCCTCCACTTT.

This clonotype was counted between two and nine times. The chain carries TRBV3-1 and TRBJ1-1, with 10 bases that match TRBD1. The CDR3 is made up of 17 amino acids. V gave up 1 base and J gave up 0 bases; unmatched junction bases: 5. The V gene's germline CDR1 is LGHDT and CDR2 YNNKEL (reference sequence). CDR3 in DNA: TGTGCCAGCAGCCAAGGCGACAGGGGGCGAATGAACACTGAAGCTTTCTTT. Translated: CASSQGDRGRMNTEAFF.